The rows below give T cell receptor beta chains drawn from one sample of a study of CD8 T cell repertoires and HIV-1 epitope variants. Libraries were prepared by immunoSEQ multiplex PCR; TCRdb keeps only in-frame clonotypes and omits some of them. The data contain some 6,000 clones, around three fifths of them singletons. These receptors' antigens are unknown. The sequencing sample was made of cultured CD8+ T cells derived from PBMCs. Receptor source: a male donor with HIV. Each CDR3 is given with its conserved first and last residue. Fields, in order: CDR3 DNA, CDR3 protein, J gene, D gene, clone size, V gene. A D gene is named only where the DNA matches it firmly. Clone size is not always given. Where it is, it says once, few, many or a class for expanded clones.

CDR3 DNA: TGTGCCAGCTCACCAAGCGGGAGCTCCTACGAGCAGTACTTC; CDR3 protein: CASSPSGSSYEQYF; J gene: TRBJ2-7; D gene: TRBD2; clone size: few; V gene: TRBV18
CDR3 DNA: TGTGCCAGCAGGGTCGGGACCGGGGAGCTGTTTTTT; CDR3 protein: CASRVGTGELFF; J gene: TRBJ2-2; D gene: -; clone size: few; V gene: TRBV27
CDR3 DNA: TGTGCCAGCAGCTTGGTTGGCGGGAGGTCGAATGAGCAGTTCTTC; CDR3 protein: CASSLVGGRSNEQFF; J gene: TRBJ2-1; D gene: TRBD2; clone size: -; V gene: TRBV5-6
CDR3 DNA: TGTGCCAGCAGCACTTGGGGGGCCGGCACCGGGGAGCTGTTTTTT; CDR3 protein: CASSTWGAGTGELFF; J gene: TRBJ2-2; D gene: -; clone size: -; V gene: TRBV9
CDR3 DNA: TGTGCCAGCAGCTCGACAGGGAATGGCAATCAGCCCCAGCATTTT; CDR3 protein: CASSSTGNGNQPQHF; J gene: TRBJ1-5; D gene: TRBD1; clone size: -; V gene: TRBV11-2
CDR3 DNA: TGTGCCAGTTCGGCAGGGGTTGGCAAATACATTCAGTACTTC; CDR3 protein: CASSAGVGKYIQYF; J gene: TRBJ2-4; D gene: -; clone size: -; V gene: TRBV19
CDR3 DNA: TGTGCCAGTAGGGACGGCGCGGAAAAACTGTTTTTT; CDR3 protein: CASRDGAEKLFF; J gene: TRBJ1-4; D gene: -; clone size: -; V gene: TRBV19
CDR3 DNA: TGTGCCAGCAGCTTCTCCGTCTCGCTGGGAAACGAGCAGTACTTC; CDR3 protein: CASSFSVSLGNEQYF; J gene: TRBJ2-7; D gene: -; clone size: -; V gene: TRBV13
CDR3 DNA: TGTGCCAGCACCCTAATTAACCCAGGGGCGTATTTT; CDR3 protein: CASTLINPGAYF; J gene: TRBJ2-3; D gene: -; clone size: few; V gene: TRBV9
CDR3 DNA: TGTGCCAGTAGTATTATGTCCGACAATGAGCAGTTCTTC; CDR3 protein: CASSIMSDNEQFF; J gene: TRBJ2-1; D gene: -; clone size: -; V gene: TRBV19
CDR3 DNA: TGTGCCACCAGCAGAGATTCAGAGGGGAGCACTGAAGCTTTCTTT; CDR3 protein: CATSRDSEGSTEAFF; J gene: TRBJ1-1; D gene: -; clone size: -; V gene: TRBV15
CDR3 DNA: TGTGCCAGCAGCTCTTTTCCGGGGGGGAACACCGGGGAGCTGTTTTTT; CDR3 protein: CASSSFPGGNTGELFF; J gene: TRBJ2-2; D gene: TRBD2; clone size: -; V gene: TRBV7-7
CDR3 DNA: TGTGCCATCAGCCAGGAGGGTCGGTACGAGCAGTACTTC; CDR3 protein: CAISQEGRYEQYF; J gene: TRBJ2-7; D gene: -; clone size: few; V gene: TRBV10-3
CDR3 DNA: TGTGCCAGCAGTTACTACAGTACCGGGGAGCTGTTTTTT; CDR3 protein: CASSYYSTGELFF; J gene: TRBJ2-2; D gene: -; clone size: -; V gene: TRBV6-5
CDR3 DNA: TGTGCCAGCAGTCAGGGGACAGCTAAGCCTGAAAAACTGTTTTTT; CDR3 protein: CASSQGTAKPEKLFF; J gene: TRBJ1-4; D gene: TRBD1; clone size: -; V gene: TRBV6-5
CDR3 DNA: TGTGCCAGCAGCTCCGGGACAGGGGGACGAGGCTACACCTTC; CDR3 protein: CASSSGTGGRGYTF; J gene: TRBJ1-2; D gene: TRBD1; clone size: few; V gene: TRBV7-9
CDR3 DNA: TGTGCCAGCACCGAAAGGGGGAGTACCACAGATACGCAGTATTTT; CDR3 protein: CASTERGSTTDTQYF; J gene: TRBJ2-3; D gene: -; clone size: -; V gene: TRBV28
CDR3 DNA: TGTGCCAGCAGCTTAACCAACACCGGGGAGCTGTTTTTT; CDR3 protein: CASSLTNTGELFF; J gene: TRBJ2-2; D gene: -; clone size: -; V gene: TRBV7-9
CDR3 DNA: TGTGCCAGCAGCTTAGGGCCAGCCGTTGAAGCTTTCTTT; CDR3 protein: CASSLGPAVEAFF; J gene: TRBJ1-1; D gene: -; clone size: -; V gene: TRBV11-2
CDR3 DNA: TGTGCCAGTAGTATGGGCAATGAGCAGTTCTTC; CDR3 protein: CASSMGNEQFF; J gene: TRBJ2-1; D gene: -; clone size: few; V gene: TRBV19
CDR3 DNA: TGTGCCAGCAGGATGGGACTATCCTACGAGCAGTACTTC; CDR3 protein: CASRMGLSYEQYF; J gene: TRBJ2-7; D gene: TRBD2; clone size: -; V gene: TRBV27
CDR3 DNA: TGCGCCAGCAGCTCCGGGACAGGGCACACCGGGGAGCTGTTTTTT; CDR3 protein: CASSSGTGHTGELFF; J gene: TRBJ2-2; D gene: TRBD1; clone size: few; V gene: TRBV4-3
CDR3 DNA: TGTGCCAGCAGCTGGTGGGGGAGCGATGAGCAGTTCTTC; CDR3 protein: CASSWWGSDEQFF; J gene: TRBJ2-1; D gene: -; clone size: -; V gene: TRBV5-4
CDR3 DNA: TGTGCCAGCAGACAGACCGGGGACTCTGGAAACACCATATATTTT; CDR3 protein: CASRQTGDSGNTIYF; J gene: TRBJ1-3; D gene: -; clone size: -; V gene: TRBV6-5
CDR3 DNA: TGTGCCAGCAGCGGGGGAGGCGCAGATACGCAGTATTTT; CDR3 protein: CASSGGGADTQYF; J gene: TRBJ2-3; D gene: -; clone size: -; V gene: TRBV14
CDR3 DNA: TGTGCCAGCAGCTCAGCTCAGTTGAACACTGAAGCTTTCTTT; CDR3 protein: CASSSAQLNTEAFF; J gene: TRBJ1-1; D gene: -; clone size: -; V gene: TRBV7-9
CDR3 DNA: TGTGCCAGCAGCGACAAAGCGGGGGGAACCGGGGAGCTGTTTTTT; CDR3 protein: CASSDKAGGTGELFF; J gene: TRBJ2-2; D gene: TRBD2; clone size: -; V gene: TRBV27
CDR3 DNA: TGCGCCAGCAAGAAACCACGGGAAAAACTGTTTTTT; CDR3 protein: CASKKPREKLFF; J gene: TRBJ1-4; D gene: -; clone size: -; V gene: TRBV10-2
CDR3 DNA: TGTGCCAGCAGCACCCCGACTAGCGGCCGAGGAAAGCAGTATTTT; CDR3 protein: CASSTPTSGRGKQYF; J gene: TRBJ2-3; D gene: TRBD2; clone size: -; V gene: TRBV9
CDR3 DNA: TGTGCCTGGAGTGCACTTAACTATGGCTACACCTTC; CDR3 protein: CAWSALNYGYTF; J gene: TRBJ1-2; D gene: -; clone size: -; V gene: TRBV30
CDR3 DNA: TGCAGTGCTAGATGGGGCAATGAGCAGTTCTTC; CDR3 protein: CSARWGNEQFF; J gene: TRBJ2-1; D gene: -; clone size: few; V gene: TRBV20-1
CDR3 DNA: TGTGCCATCAGTCCGACGGGACAGGGGATCGATGAGCAGTTCTTC; CDR3 protein: CAISPTGQGIDEQFF; J gene: TRBJ2-1; D gene: TRBD1; clone size: -; V gene: TRBV10-3
CDR3 DNA: TGTGCCAGCAGCTTAGAGGGGGACCCTTCCTACGAGCAGTACTTC; CDR3 protein: CASSLEGDPSYEQYF; J gene: TRBJ2-7; D gene: -; clone size: -; V gene: TRBV7-2
CDR3 DNA: TGTGCCAGCTTGCAAGGCTACAATCAGCCCCAGCATTTT; CDR3 protein: CASLQGYNQPQHF; J gene: TRBJ1-5; D gene: -; clone size: -; V gene: TRBV6-1
CDR3 DNA: TGCGCCAGTATGACAGCGGACTCCTACGAGCAGTACTTC; CDR3 protein: CASMTADSYEQYF; J gene: TRBJ2-7; D gene: -; clone size: few; V gene: TRBV5-1
CDR3 DNA: TGTGCCAGCAGCACCGGGACTAGCGGGGAATCGAGGGATGAGCAGTTCTTC; CDR3 protein: CASSTGTSGESRDEQFF; J gene: TRBJ2-1; D gene: TRBD2; clone size: once; V gene: TRBV9
CDR3 DNA: TGTGCCAGCAGCTTGGGACAGTACCTTCGTGAGCAGTACTTC; CDR3 protein: CASSLGQYLREQYF; J gene: TRBJ2-7; D gene: TRBD1; clone size: hyperexpanded; V gene: TRBV7-2
CDR3 DNA: TGTGCCAGCAGCCCCGAAGAAGGACACAATGAGCAGTTCTTC; CDR3 protein: CASSPEEGHNEQFF; J gene: TRBJ2-1; D gene: -; clone size: -; V gene: TRBV7-7
CDR3 DNA: TGTGCCAGCAGTTTACCCGGGAGTTACGAGCAGTACTTC; CDR3 protein: CASSLPGSYEQYF; J gene: TRBJ2-7; D gene: -; clone size: -; V gene: TRBV28
CDR3 DNA: TGTGCCAGCAGCGTAGGCGGGGGATCGACCGGGGAGCTGTTTTTT; CDR3 protein: CASSVGGGSTGELFF; J gene: TRBJ2-2; D gene: TRBD2; clone size: -; V gene: TRBV9
CDR3 DNA: TGTGCCAGCAGTGAAAACCAGGACACTTACGGGGCAACTAATGAAAAACTGTTTTTT; CDR3 protein: CASSENQDTYGATNEKLFF; J gene: TRBJ1-4; D gene: -; clone size: -; V gene: TRBV6-1
CDR3 DNA: TGTGCCAGCATCCCAGGACCCAACGGCTACGAGCAGTACTTC; CDR3 protein: CASIPGPNGYEQYF; J gene: TRBJ2-7; D gene: -; clone size: -; V gene: TRBV2
CDR3 DNA: TGTGCCAGCGGCGGGGCCTCGTACAATGAGCAGTTCTTC; CDR3 protein: CASGGASYNEQFF; J gene: TRBJ2-1; D gene: -; clone size: -; V gene: TRBV11-1
CDR3 DNA: TGTGCCGCCAGTGACCCCTACTTCCGGGAGTTGGGCAATGAGCAGTTCTTC; CDR3 protein: CAASDPYFRELGNEQFF; J gene: TRBJ2-1; D gene: -; clone size: -; V gene: TRBV2
CDR3 DNA: TGTGCCAGCAGCTTAAGCCCAGGGGCCAACGTCCTGACTTTC; CDR3 protein: CASSLSPGANVLTF; J gene: TRBJ2-6; D gene: -; clone size: medium-sized; V gene: TRBV7-8
CDR3 DNA: TGCGCCAGCAGCCTAGGACTAGCGCCGAACACCGGGGAGCTGTTTTTT; CDR3 protein: CASSLGLAPNTGELFF; J gene: TRBJ2-2; D gene: TRBD2; clone size: -; V gene: TRBV5-1
CDR3 DNA: TGTGCCAGCAGCTCGAGTCAGGGATTATACTCACCCCTCCACTTT; CDR3 protein: CASSSSQGLYSPLHF; J gene: TRBJ1-6; D gene: -; clone size: -; V gene: TRBV7-9
CDR3 DNA: TGTGCCAGCAGCTTTGACAGGGATCAGCCCCAGCATTTT; CDR3 protein: CASSFDRDQPQHF; J gene: TRBJ1-5; D gene: TRBD1; clone size: -; V gene: TRBV7-6
CDR3 DNA: TGTGCCAGCAGTTTATCTCACTCTGGGGCCAACGTCCTGACTTTC; CDR3 protein: CASSLSHSGANVLTF; J gene: TRBJ2-6; D gene: -; clone size: -; V gene: TRBV27
CDR3 DNA: TGTGCCAGCAGTCCCCTTACTTCGAACACTGAAGCTTTCTTT; CDR3 protein: CASSPLTSNTEAFF; J gene: TRBJ1-1; D gene: -; clone size: -; V gene: TRBV28
CDR3 DNA: TGTGCCAGCAGCTTTTCTAGCGGGAGGCTCTCAAGCGCAGATACGCAGTATTTT; CDR3 protein: CASSFSSGRLSSADTQYF; J gene: TRBJ2-3; D gene: TRBD2; clone size: -; V gene: TRBV7-6